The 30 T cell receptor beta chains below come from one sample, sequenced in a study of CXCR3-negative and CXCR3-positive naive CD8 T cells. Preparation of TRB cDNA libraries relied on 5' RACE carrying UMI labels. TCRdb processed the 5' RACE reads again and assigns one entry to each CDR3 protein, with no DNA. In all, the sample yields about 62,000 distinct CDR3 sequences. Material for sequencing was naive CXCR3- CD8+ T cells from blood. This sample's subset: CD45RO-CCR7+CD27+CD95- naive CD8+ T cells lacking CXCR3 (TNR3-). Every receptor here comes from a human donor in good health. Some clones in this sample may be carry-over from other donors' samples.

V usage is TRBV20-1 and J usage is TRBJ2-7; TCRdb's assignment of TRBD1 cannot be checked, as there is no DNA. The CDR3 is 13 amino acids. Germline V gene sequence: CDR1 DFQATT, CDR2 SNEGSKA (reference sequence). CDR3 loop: CSARGDRDYEQYF.

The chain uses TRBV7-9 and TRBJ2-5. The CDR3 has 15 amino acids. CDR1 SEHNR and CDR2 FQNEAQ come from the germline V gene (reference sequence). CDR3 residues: CASSSPRSNTETQYF.

CDR3 region: CASSLLAGREQPQHF. The chain joins TRBV28 to TRBJ1-5. Germline CDR1 MDHEN, CDR2 SYDVKM. The CDR3 is made up of 15 amino acids.

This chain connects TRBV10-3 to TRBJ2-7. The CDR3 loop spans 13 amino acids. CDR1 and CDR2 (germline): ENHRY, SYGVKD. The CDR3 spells CAISSAASYEQYF.

CDR3 loop: CASSGDREPSPLHF. The chain carries TRBV28 and TRBJ1-6; no DNA is available, so the TRBD1 call from TCRdb remains unchecked. The CDR3 extends over 14 amino acids. The V gene's germline CDR1 is MDHEN and CDR2 SYDVKM.

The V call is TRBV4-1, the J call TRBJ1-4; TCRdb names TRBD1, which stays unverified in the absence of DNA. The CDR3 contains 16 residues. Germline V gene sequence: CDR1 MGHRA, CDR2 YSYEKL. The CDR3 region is CASSPSGGATNEKLFF.

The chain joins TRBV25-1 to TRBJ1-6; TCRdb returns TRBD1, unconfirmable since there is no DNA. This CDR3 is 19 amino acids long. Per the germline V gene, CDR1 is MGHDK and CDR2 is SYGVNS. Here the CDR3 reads CASSEYFSGGHRMDSPLHF.

CDR3 amino acids: CSQDGQGTYEQYF. V and J are TRBV20-1 and TRBJ2-7; TCRdb reports TRBD1, a call that lacks DNA to check it against. CDR3 length: 13 amino acids. The V gene's germline CDR1 is DFQATT and CDR2 SNEGSKA (reference sequence).

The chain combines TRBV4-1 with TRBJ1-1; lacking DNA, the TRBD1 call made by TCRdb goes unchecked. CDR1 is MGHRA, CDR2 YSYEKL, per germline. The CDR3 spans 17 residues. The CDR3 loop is CASSQDPLGRVNTEAFF.

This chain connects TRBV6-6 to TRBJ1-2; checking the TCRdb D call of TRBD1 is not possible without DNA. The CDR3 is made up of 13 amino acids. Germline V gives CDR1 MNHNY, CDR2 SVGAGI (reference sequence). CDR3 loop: CASLPGGSYGYTF.

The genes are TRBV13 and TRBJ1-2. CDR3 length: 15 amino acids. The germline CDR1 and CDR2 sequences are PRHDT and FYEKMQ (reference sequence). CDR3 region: CASSHRAGPGYGYTF.

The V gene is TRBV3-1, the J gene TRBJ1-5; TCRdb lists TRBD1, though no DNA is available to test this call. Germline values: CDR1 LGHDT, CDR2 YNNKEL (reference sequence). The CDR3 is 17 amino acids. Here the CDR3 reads CASSQVPGQGSNQPQHF.

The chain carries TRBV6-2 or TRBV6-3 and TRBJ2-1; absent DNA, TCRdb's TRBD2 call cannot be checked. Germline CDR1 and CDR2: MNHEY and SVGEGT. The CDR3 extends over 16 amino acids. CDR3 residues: CASSPGLAGDYNEQFF.

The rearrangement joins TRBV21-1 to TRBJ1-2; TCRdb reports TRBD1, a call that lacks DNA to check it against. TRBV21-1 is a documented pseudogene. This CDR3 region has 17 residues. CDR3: CASSKEKGPPRRYGYTF.

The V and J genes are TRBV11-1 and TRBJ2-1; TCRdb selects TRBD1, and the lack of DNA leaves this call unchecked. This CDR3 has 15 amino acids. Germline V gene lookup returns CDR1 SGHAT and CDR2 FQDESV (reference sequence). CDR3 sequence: CASSPGGASYNEQFF.

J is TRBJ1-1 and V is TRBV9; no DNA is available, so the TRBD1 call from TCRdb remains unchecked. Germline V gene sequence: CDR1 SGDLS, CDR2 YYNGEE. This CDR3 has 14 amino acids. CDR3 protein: CASSVGQAYTEAFF.

The CDR3 reads CASSLKGVSTDTQYF. V usage is TRBV7-2 and J usage is TRBJ2-3. Looked up from germline, CDR1 is SGHTA and CDR2 is FQGNSA. The CDR3 has 15 amino acids.

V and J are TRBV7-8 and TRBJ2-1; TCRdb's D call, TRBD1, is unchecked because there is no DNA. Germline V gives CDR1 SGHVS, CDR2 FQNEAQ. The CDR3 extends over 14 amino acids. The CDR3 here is CASSPQGDGNEQFF. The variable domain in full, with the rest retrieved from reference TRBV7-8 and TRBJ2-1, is GAGVSQSPRYKVAKRGQDVALRCDPISGHVSLFWYQQALGQGPEFLTYFQNEAQLDKSGLPSDRFFAERPEGSVSTLKIQRTQQEDSAVYLCASSPQGDGNEQFFGPGTRLTVL.

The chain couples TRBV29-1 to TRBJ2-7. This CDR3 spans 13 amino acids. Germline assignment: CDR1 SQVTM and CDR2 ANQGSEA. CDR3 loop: CSVEARGSYEQYF.

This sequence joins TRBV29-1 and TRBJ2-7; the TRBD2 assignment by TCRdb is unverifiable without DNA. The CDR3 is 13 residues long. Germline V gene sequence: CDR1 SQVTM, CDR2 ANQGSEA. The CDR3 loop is CSVGTSGDYEQYF.

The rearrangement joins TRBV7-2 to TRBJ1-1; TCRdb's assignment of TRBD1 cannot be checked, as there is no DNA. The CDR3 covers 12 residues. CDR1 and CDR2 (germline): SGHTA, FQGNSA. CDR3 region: CASSPGSVEAFF.

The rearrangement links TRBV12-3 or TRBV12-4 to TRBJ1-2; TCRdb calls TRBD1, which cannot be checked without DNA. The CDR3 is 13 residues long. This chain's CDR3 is CASNLETGLGYTF.

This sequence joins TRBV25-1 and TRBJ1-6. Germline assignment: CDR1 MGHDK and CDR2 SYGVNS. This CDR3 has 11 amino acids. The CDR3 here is CASSSGGPLHF.

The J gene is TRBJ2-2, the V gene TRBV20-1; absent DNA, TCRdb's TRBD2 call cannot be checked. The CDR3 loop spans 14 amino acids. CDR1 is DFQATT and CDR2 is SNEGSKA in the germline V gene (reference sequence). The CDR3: CSASGGAGTGELFF.

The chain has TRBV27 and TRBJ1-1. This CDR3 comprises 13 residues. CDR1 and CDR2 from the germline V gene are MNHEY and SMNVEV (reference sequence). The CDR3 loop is CASSFALVSPAFF.

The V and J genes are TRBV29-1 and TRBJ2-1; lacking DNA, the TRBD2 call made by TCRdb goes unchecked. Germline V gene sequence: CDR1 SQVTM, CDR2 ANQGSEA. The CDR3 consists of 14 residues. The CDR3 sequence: CSAESGIFYNEQFF.

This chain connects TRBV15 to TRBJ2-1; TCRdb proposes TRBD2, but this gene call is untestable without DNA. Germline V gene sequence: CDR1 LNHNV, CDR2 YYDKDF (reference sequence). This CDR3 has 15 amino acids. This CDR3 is CATSDTSLGDNEQFF.

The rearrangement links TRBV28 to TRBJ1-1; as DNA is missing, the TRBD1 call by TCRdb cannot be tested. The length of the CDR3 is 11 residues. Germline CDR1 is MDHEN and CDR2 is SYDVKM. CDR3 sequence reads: CASRGGTEAFF.

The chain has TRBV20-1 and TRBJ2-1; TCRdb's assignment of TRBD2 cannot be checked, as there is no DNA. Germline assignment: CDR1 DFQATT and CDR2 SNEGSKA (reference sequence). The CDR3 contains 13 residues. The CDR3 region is CSGTSARANEQFF.

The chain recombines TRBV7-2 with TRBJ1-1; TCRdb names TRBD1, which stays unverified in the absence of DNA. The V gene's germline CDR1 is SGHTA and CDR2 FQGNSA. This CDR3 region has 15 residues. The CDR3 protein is CASSSGTGGRAEAFF.